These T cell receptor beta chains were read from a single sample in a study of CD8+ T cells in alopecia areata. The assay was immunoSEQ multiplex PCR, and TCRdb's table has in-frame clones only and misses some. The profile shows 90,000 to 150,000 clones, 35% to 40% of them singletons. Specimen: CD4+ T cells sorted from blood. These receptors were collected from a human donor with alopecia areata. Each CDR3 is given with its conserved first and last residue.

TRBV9 CASSVGAYNEQFF
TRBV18 CASSPTARATYEQYF
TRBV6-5 CASSYSRGLGLTKLFF
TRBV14 CASSQDRRQVDGYTF
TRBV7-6 CASSPNPLAYEQYF
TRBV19 CASSTAGGPGEQFF
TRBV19 CASSINGQQETQYF
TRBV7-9 CASSPRDTKYEQYF
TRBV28 CASHTNTDTQYF
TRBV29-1 CTYTGNGADTQYF
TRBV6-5 CASHRVWSDEQYF
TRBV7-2 CASSSLGTGRETQYF
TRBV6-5 CASSQRVSSTDTQYF
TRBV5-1 CASSQRLAGGADTQYF
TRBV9 CASSLSGGAPDTQYF
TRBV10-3 CAISDRPNYEQYF
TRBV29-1 CSASSTSGSTDTQYF
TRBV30 CAWSVLHQPQHF
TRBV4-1 CASSSSGRTDTQYF
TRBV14 CASSLQGPGELFF
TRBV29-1 CSVGTASPRNYGYTF
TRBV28 CASSSPGSNIQYF
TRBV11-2 CASSSLQGAGNIQYF
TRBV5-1 CASSKTSGPSTDTQYF
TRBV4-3 CASSQLAGGLRETQYF
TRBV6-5 CASSPRQSYGYTF
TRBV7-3 CASSSFRGQLTDTQYF
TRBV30 CAWSRDYGYTF
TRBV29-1 CSVERGGGDEQFF
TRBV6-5 CASRWGNTEAFF
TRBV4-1 CASSQGASIYEQYF
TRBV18 CASSSREAGADTQYF
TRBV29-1 CSAGGSSYEQYF
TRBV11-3 CASSLPGVSYNEQFF
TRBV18 CASSPGDDTQYF
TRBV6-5 CASSYSGGLQETQYF
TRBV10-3 CAISDGDSLNNEQFF
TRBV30 CAWSVPPAHNEQFF
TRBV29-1 CSVYGTGVRKLFF
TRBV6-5 CASTPDGQGYEQYF
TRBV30 CASTGTTRPEAFF
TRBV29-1 CSVEGGPNYGYTF
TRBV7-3 CASSSRFAETQYF
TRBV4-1 CASSQEAGLAGGDEQFF
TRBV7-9 CASSAFGKSYEQYF
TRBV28 CASSPGTTTYEQYF
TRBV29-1 CSVEIGGGQPQHF